A selection of T cell receptor beta chains follows, all from one sample in a study of CD8+ T cells in alopecia areata. Generated by immunoSEQ multiplex PCR, the TCRdb table keeps only in-frame clones and is missing some. The table lists 150,000 or so clones, 85% to 90% of them singletons. The sequencing here drew on CD8+ T cells sorted from blood, taken at week 0. These receptors came from a human donor with alopecia areata. The conserved cysteine and the conserved F or W are not part of the CDR3 here.

J gene,V gene,CDR3 protein
TRBJ2-7,TRBV6-5,ASSYHPGQGAYEQY
TRBJ2-2,TRBV7-8,ASSLGTGGDRGELF
TRBJ1-1,TRBV6-5,ASSYSSGLGTEAF
TRBJ1-1,TRBV5-6,ASRLGRGYTEAF
TRBJ1-5,TRBV7-9,ASSFGGPNQPQH
TRBJ2-5,TRBV10-3,AISEGLAVPRETQY
TRBJ2-7,TRBV4-2,ASSLGDEQY
TRBJ1-5,TRBV18,ASSLLGQGRGNQPQH
TRBJ2-1,TRBV29-1,SVEDRYNEQF
TRBJ2-2,TRBV9,ASSDGTGELF
TRBJ2-1,TRBV6-5,ASMSWTAEQF
TRBJ2-1,TRBV6-5,ASSFDLGHYNEQF
TRBJ2-7,TRBV29-1,SVASTTNEQY
TRBJ2-7,TRBV5-4,ASSPTGSKVHEQY
TRBJ2-7,TRBV27,ASSLGGAPYEQY
TRBJ2-7,TRBV19,ASSLSQGYEQY
TRBJ2-3,TRBV9,ASSPPTGEGADTQY
TRBJ2-1,TRBV19,ASSIAESYNEQF
TRBJ1-2,TRBV9,ASSVVAGTNGYT
TRBJ2-7,TRBV7-9,ASSLTRASGRDEQY
TRBJ2-3,TRBV23-1,ASSQSSGVSTDTQY
TRBJ1-5,TRBV7-9,ASSAGGYQPQH
TRBJ2-5,TRBV6-6,ASERGQWIQETQY
TRBJ2-1,TRBV30,AWSTTSGYNEQF
TRBJ2-1,TRBV29-1,SVDAITSGVEQF
TRBJ2-4,TRBV12-5,ASADYVRVPWDIQY
TRBJ2-3,TRBV5-1,ASSLEGTGTPDTQY
TRBJ2-1,TRBV7-3,ASSRTSGEQF
TRBJ2-3,TRBV18,ASSPEYGTNQGTQY
TRBJ2-3,TRBV27,ASSLWRFQGGTDTQY
TRBJ2-7,TRBV9,ASSQLAGGPAEQY
TRBJ2-3,TRBV2,ASSEGTSGYTDTQY
TRBJ2-7,TRBV19,ASSKGLQTYEQY
TRBJ2-7,TRBV13,ASSMARGSRYEQY
TRBJ2-3,TRBV7-6,ASSSGQGFADTQY
TRBJ2-5,TRBV7-9,ASSSTGLETQY
TRBJ2-7,TRBV23-1,ASTPRSDPYEQY
TRBJ2-7,TRBV27,ASSWGQNSYEQY
TRBJ2-7,TRBV7-9,ASSYMGEQY
TRBJ2-7,TRBV27,ASAGPGLINYEQY